Detailed here is one TCR beta chain. These data come from a study of shared clonotypes between healthy human individuals. Naive CD8 cells comprised CD45RO-negative, CCR7-positively selected cells, excluding terminally differentiated effector memory CD45RA+ cells. Sequencing used immunoSEQ multiplex PCR; TCRdb keeps in-frame clones, though not all of them. The table lists under 700,000 clones, roughly 95% of them singletons, with 0.11% in the top ten. Unmatched junction bases numbered 11, after V lost 3 bases and J lost 3 bases. The germline CDR1 and CDR2 sequences are LNHNV and YYDKDF (reference sequence). This CDR3 has 17 amino acids.

V is TRBV15 and J is TRBJ2-7; 10 nucleotides line up with TRBD1. Sample: naive CD8+ T cells sorted from blood. This TCR was recovered from a woman under 40 in good health. The CDR3 DNA reads as TGTGCCACCAGCAGTGGAACTAGGGGGACAGGGGACTACGAGCAGTACTTC. Protein: CATSSGTRGTGDYEQYF.